This TCR beta chain was captured by sequencing in a study of regulatory T cells in long-lasting Graves disease. Germline V gene sequence: CDR1 MNHEY, CDR2 SVGAGI. The CDR3 spans 18 residues. Trimming took 0 bases from V and 0 from J, leaving 15 bases between them. Construction of the TCR beta libraries employed iRepertoire HTBI primers in conjunction with Arm-PCR of CDR3 regions. TCRdb re-derived calls from the multiplex PCR reads in MiXCR, one entry per CDR3 protein. The sample records about 540,000 distinct CDR3 sequences, roughly 13% being singletons. Time point indicated: newly diagnosed GD, antithyroid drugs for less than 3 months. Preparation of the TCR library used RNA extracted from PBMCs. The same sample was also studied in work on T cells in Graves' hyperthyroidism and ophthalmopathy.

The material was peripheral blood mononuclear cells (PBMCs), obtained at new diagnosis, from a patient treated with antithyroid drugs. This sequence joins TRBV6-5 and TRBJ1-3, with D uncertain. This TCR came from a man aged 25 to 40 with Graves disease. The CDR3 bases are TGTGCCAGCAGTTACTCCCCTAGTCCCGGGAGCTCTGGAAACACCATATATTTT. It codes for CASSYSPSPGSSGNTIYF.